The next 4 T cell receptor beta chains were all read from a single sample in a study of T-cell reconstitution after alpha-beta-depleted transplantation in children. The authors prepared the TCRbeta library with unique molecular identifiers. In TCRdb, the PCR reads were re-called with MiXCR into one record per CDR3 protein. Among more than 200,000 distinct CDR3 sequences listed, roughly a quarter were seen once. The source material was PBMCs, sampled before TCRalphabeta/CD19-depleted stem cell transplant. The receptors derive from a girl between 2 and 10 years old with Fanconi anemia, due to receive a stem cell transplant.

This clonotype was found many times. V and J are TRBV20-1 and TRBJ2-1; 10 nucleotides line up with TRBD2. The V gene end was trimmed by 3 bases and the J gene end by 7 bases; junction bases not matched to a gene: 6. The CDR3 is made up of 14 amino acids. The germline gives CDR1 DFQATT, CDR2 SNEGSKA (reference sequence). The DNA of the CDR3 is TGCAGTGCTAGGAAGGCTAGCGGGGGTAATGAGCAGTTCTTC. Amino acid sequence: CSARKASGGNEQFF.

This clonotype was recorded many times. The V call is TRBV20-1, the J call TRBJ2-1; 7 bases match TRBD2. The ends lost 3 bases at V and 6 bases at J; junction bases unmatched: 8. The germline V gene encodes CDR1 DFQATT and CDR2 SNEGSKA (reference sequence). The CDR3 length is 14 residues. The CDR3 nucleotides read TGCAGTGCTAGCAGGACTAGTCGGGGCAATGAGCAGTTCTTC. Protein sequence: CSASRTSRGNEQFF.

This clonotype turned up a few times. CDR3 amino acids: CASSAEGVGQYF. The CDR3 DNA reads TGTGCCAGCAGCGCGGAGGGGGTTGGGCAGTACTTC. V and J are TRBV5-5 and TRBJ2-7; the D call may be TRBD1 or TRBD2 (6 bases each). V was clipped by 4 bases and J by 9 bases, with 14 bases between them. Germline V gene sequence: CDR1 SGHKS, CDR2 YYEKEE (reference sequence). The CDR3 spans 12 residues.

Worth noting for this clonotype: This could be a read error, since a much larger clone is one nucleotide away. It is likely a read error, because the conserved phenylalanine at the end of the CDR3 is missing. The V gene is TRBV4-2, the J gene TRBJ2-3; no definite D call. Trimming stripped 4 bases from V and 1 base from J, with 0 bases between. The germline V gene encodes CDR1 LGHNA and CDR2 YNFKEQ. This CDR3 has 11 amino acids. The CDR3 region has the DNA TGTGCCAGCAGCCGCACAGATACGCAGTATTAT. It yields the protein CASSRTDTQYY.